These 19 T cell receptor beta chains were all obtained from the same sample, sequenced in a study of beta chain features in type 1 diabetes. Whole-study results and caveats: All four CD4+ subsets of Type 1 diabetes patients contained TCRB CDR3s that were moderately but significantly shorter.

Which antigens these TCRs recognize remains unknown. Sequenced material consisted of expressed TCRB transcripts (all of the isolated RNA was reverse transcribed). Generated by immunoSEQ multiplex PCR, the TCRdb table keeps only in-frame clones and is missing some. Seen here are about 650,000 clones, roughly 12% observed once, and the top ten hold more than 0.095%. The sample taken for sequencing was naive CD4+ T cells from blood. The source is a man aged 25-40 years with type 1 diabetes.

This clone was picked up a small number of times. This sequence joins TRBV2 and TRBJ1-4; TRBD1 agrees at 9 bases. Unmatched junction bases numbered 4, after V lost 1 base and J lost 7 bases. CDR1 SNHLY and CDR2 FYNNEI come from the germline V gene. The CDR3 loop spans 15 amino acids. CDR3 region: CASSEGTDRGEKLFF. The CDR3 coding sequence is TGTGCCAGCAGTGAAGGGACGGACAGGGGTGAAAAACTGTTTTTT.

This clone has only a few counts. The same CDR3 can be traced to other DNA sequences in this sample. J is TRBJ2-5 and V is TRBV30, with D hard to call. V lost 0 bases and J 4 bases, leaving 3 bases between the germline ends. Germline V CDR1 and CDR2: GTSNPN, SVGIG (reference sequence). CDR3 length: 11 amino acids. The CDR3 DNA follows: TGTGCCTGGAGTGTAGGAGAGACCCAGTACTTC. As protein: CAWSVGETQYF.

The chain combines TRBV6-4 with TRBJ2-3, with 10 nucleotides matching TRBD1. The CDR3 is 14 amino acids. Germline CDR1 MRHNA, CDR2 SNTAGT. V lost 10 bases to trimming and J lost 6 bases; unmatched junction nucleotides: 10. Here the CDR3 reads CATGSGQGFDTQYF. The CDR3 DNA is TGTGCCACCGGATCGGGACAGGGGTTCGATACGCAGTATTTT.

For this clone: A junction end diverges from the germline sequence, so it may reflect a read error. The chain has TRBV7-7 and TRBJ2-5; D may be TRBD1 or TRBD2 (5 bases each). Germline lookup yields CDR1 SSHAT and CDR2 FNYEAQ (reference sequence). The CDR3 has 15 amino acids. CDR3 DNA: TGTGCTAGCAGCTTAGGGACGGGAAGCCAAGAGACCCAGTACTTC. Translating gives CASSLGTGSQETQYF.

The gene calls are TRBV20-1 and TRBJ1-4, with no clear D. Germline loops: CDR1 DFQATT, CDR2 SNEGSKA (reference sequence). The CDR3 consists of 11 residues. With 6 bases removed from V and 13 bases from J, the gap between germline ends came to 15 bases. CDR3 in DNA: TGCAGTGCCAAATTGGGAATACGACTGTTTTTT. Residues: CSAKLGIRLFF.

The chain uses TRBV11-2 and TRBJ2-7; TRBD2 matches 9 bases. Germline V gene sequence: CDR1 SGHAT, CDR2 FQNNGV. Trimming took 6 bases from V and 0 from J; bases not matched to a gene: 6. This CDR3 has 15 residues. Written as DNA, the CDR3 is TGTGCCAGCAGTCCGAGAGCGGGGGGCTCCTACGAGCAGTACTTC. This translates into CASSPRAGGSYEQYF.

This chain's CDR3 is CASSIPRGRADTQYF. In DNA, the CDR3 is TGTGCCAGTAGTATTCCCAGGGGGCGGGCAGATACGCAGTATTTT. V and J are TRBV19 and TRBJ2-3, with 8 bases aligning to TRBD1. The CDR3 sequence is 15 residues long. From germline, CDR1 is LNHDA and CDR2 SQIVND (reference sequence). The junction had 6 bases not matched to a gene; V was cut back by 3 bases and J by 4 bases.

This chain joins TRBV7-2 and TRBJ1-4; D is uncertain. The CDR3 has 17 amino acids. The ends were cut back, 0 bases at V and 0 bases at J, with 11 bases in the middle. CDR1 and CDR2 from the germline V gene are SGHTA and FQGNSA. CDR3 nucleotides: TGTGCCAGCAGCTTAGCGGCCGGAGATGCAACTAATGAAAAACTGTTTTTT. Its protein is CASSLAAGDATNEKLFF.

The J gene is TRBJ1-2, the V gene TRBV6-5; no firm D call. Per germline, CDR1 MNHEY and CDR2 SVGAGI. V dropped 0 bases and J dropped 6 bases, with 14 bases sitting between them. This CDR3 spans 15 amino acids. The CDR3 here is CASSYSGAGFDGYTF. CDR3 sequence (DNA): TGTGCCAGCAGTTACTCGGGTGCGGGGTTCGATGGCTACACCTTC.

This clone was found a few times. The gene calls are TRBV18 and TRBJ2-1; no clear D gene. The CDR3 totals 14 residues. Germline lookup yields CDR1 KGHSH and CDR2 LQKENI. V lost 0 bases and J lost 5, with 8 bases in between. CDR3 loop: CASSPPGPHNEQFF. The CDR3 bases are TGTGCCAGCTCACCACCTGGGCCACACAATGAGCAGTTCTTC.

This clone appeared a few times. J is TRBJ2-3 and V is TRBV7-2, with no clear D. In germline, CDR1 is SGHTA, CDR2 FQGNSA. V lost 6 bases and J lost 13, with 23 bases in between. The CDR3 consists of 14 residues. Written as DNA, the CDR3 is TGTGCCAGCAGTTCTATCGCCAGTCTCCAGATAGAGTATTTT. Encoded protein: CASSSIASLQIEYF.

This clone was seen a handful of times. The chain uses TRBV19 and TRBJ1-2, with TRBD1 matching 9 bases. CDR3 size: 16 residues. J was trimmed by 1 base and V by 4 bases; bases with no gene match: 7. CDR1 is LNHDA and CDR2 is SQIVND in the germline V gene (reference sequence). In DNA, the CDR3 is TGTGCCAGTAGTAGACGGACAGGGGTTAATAACTATGGCTACACCTTC. Translation gives CASSRRTGVNNYGYTF.

Note on this clone: A read error may account for a junction end that differs from germline. The chain has TRBV7-7 and TRBJ2-7; perhaps D is TRBD1 or TRBD2 (5 bases each). The CDR3 runs 13 residues. Germline CDR1 is SSHAT and CDR2 is FNYEAQ (reference sequence). The CDR3 protein is CASSPGTRGEQYF. The CDR3 bases are TGTGCTAGCAGCCCGGGGACCCGAGGCGAGCAGTACTTC.

V usage is TRBV11-2 and J usage is TRBJ2-3; TRBD2 is a possible D gene (6 bases). Germline loops: CDR1 SGHAT, CDR2 FQNNGV. The CDR3 runs 16 residues. Trimming pared 5 bases from V and 2 bases from J, leaving 17 bases between. The DNA of the CDR3 is TGTGCCAGCAGCCCAATCCGGGGGAAGCTCACAGATACGCAGTATTTT. Translation gives CASSPIRGKLTDTQYF.

This CDR3 is CASTTGVNYGYTF. CDR3 nucleotide sequence: TGTGCCAGCACGACAGGAGTTAACTATGGCTACACCTTC. J is TRBJ1-2 and V is TRBV6-1, with a possible D match to TRBD1 (6 bases). This CDR3 has 13 amino acids. The germline V gene has CDR1 MNHNS and CDR2 SASEGT. Deletions cut 7 bases from V and 1 base from J, with 10 bases between.

This clone showed up just a few times. The chain recombines TRBV7-9 with TRBJ2-3; the D is unclear. The germline V and J ends were trimmed by 1 base and 2 bases, with 7 bases remaining between them. The CDR3 has 14 residues. Germline V CDR1 and CDR2: SEHNR, FQNEAQ (reference sequence). The CDR3 region has the DNA TGTGCCAGCAGCTTAGGTTTCAACACAGATACGCAGTATTTT. As protein: CASSLGFNTDTQYF.

This clone was observed a few times. The chain carries TRBV7-2 and TRBJ1-2, with D unclear. Trimming pared 0 bases from V and 7 bases from J, leaving 15 bases between. CDR1 is SGHTA and CDR2 is FQGNSA in the germline V gene. There are 15 residues in the CDR3. CDR3 region: CASSLAPGYGFGYTF. The CDR3 bases are TGTGCCAGCAGCTTAGCGCCCGGATATGGTTTTGGCTACACCTTC.

This clone was seen only a few times. The CDR3 loop reads CASSRSGPGELFF. CDR3 in DNA: TGTGCCAGCAGCCGTTCGGGGCCCGGGGAGCTGTTTTTT. The V gene is TRBV7-9, the J gene TRBJ2-2; D tentatively fits TRBD1 or TRBD2 (5 bases each). From germline, CDR1 is SEHNR and CDR2 FQNEAQ (reference sequence). The CDR3 is 13 residues long. Trimming removed 5 bases at V and 6 bases at J, with 10 bases between.

The rearrangement joins TRBV7-2 to TRBJ2-5; 12 bases map to TRBD2. Trimming removed 1 base from V and 4 bases from J; junction bases left unmatched: 4. Germline V lookup: CDR1 SGHTA, CDR2 FQGNSA. The CDR3 covers 16 residues. CDR3 sequence (DNA): TGTGCCAGCAGCTTAGTGACTAGCGGGGGACTAGAGACCCAGTACTTC. Translating gives CASSLVTSGGLETQYF.